Listed below are T cell receptor beta chains from one sample, sequenced in a study of T-cell memory formation after mild COVID-19. TCRdb called the 5' RACE reads again in MiXCR, with one record for every CDR3 protein. The sample lists about 560,000 distinct CDR3 sequences, about 20% occurring once. Material: PBMCs or a T cell subset sorted from them (not recorded which). These receptors all stem from an adult woman who had mild COVID-19 (a few samples of this study predate the infection). Cell type and time point are not known. Each CDR3 is given with its conserved first and last residue. The order of the fields is V gene, D gene, clone size, J gene, CDR3 DNA, CDR3 protein. A D gene is named only where the DNA matches it firmly. Clone size is given for some rows only: seen once, a few or many times, or a class if the clone is expanded.

v_call: TRBV4-1
d_call: TRBD2
clone_size: -
j_call: TRBJ2-3
cdr3_nt: TGCGCCAGCAGCCAAGAAGGTTCCGGGACTAGCGGGGACCGCACAGATACGCAGTATTTT
cdr3_aa: CASSQEGSGTSGDRTDTQYF

v_call: TRBV20-1
d_call: -
clone_size: -
j_call: TRBJ2-1
cdr3_nt: TGCAGTGCTAGGGACTACCATGAGCAGTTCTTC
cdr3_aa: CSARDYHEQFF

v_call: TRBV30
d_call: -
clone_size: -
j_call: TRBJ2-7
cdr3_nt: TGTGCCTGGAGTGTCTTGGGGCACGAGCAGTACTTC
cdr3_aa: CAWSVLGHEQYF

v_call: TRBV6-2/TRBV6-3
d_call: -
clone_size: -
j_call: TRBJ2-2
cdr3_nt: TGTGCCAGCAGTTACTCGGCCCGCCGCCCTGGGGAGCTGTTTTTT
cdr3_aa: CASSYSARRPGELFF

v_call: TRBV29-1
d_call: TRBD1
clone_size: few
j_call: TRBJ1-1
cdr3_nt: TGCAGCGTTGAAGGGGGACAGGGGGCGCGCACTGAAGCTTTCTTT
cdr3_aa: CSVEGGQGARTEAFF

v_call: TRBV7-8
d_call: -
clone_size: few
j_call: TRBJ1-4
cdr3_nt: TGTGCCAGCAGACAGTTTCCTAATGAAAAACTGTTTTTT
cdr3_aa: CASRQFPNEKLFF

v_call: TRBV12-3/TRBV12-4
d_call: -
clone_size: few
j_call: TRBJ2-7
cdr3_nt: TGTGCCAGCAGCCTAGGAGGAGGGAGCGCGTACGAGCAGTACTTC
cdr3_aa: CASSLGGGSAYEQYF

v_call: TRBV5-5
d_call: TRBD2
clone_size: -
j_call: TRBJ2-1
cdr3_nt: TGTGCCAGCAGCTCCGGACTAGCGGTTTACGATGAGCAGTTCTTC
cdr3_aa: CASSSGLAVYDEQFF

v_call: TRBV7-2
d_call: -
clone_size: few
j_call: TRBJ2-5
cdr3_nt: TGTGCCAGCAGCTTAGGTCCGGTCAGTCTTGAGACCCAGTACTTC
cdr3_aa: CASSLGPVSLETQYF

v_call: TRBV30
d_call: -
clone_size: -
j_call: TRBJ1-2
cdr3_nt: TGTGCCTGGAGTCCGCTTGACAGCTTCTATGGCTACACCTTC
cdr3_aa: CAWSPLDSFYGYTF

v_call: TRBV7-6
d_call: -
clone_size: -
j_call: TRBJ2-3
cdr3_nt: TGTGCCAGCAGCCGATGGGCGGATACGCAGTATTTT
cdr3_aa: CASSRWADTQYF

v_call: TRBV5-6
d_call: -
clone_size: few
j_call: TRBJ1-6
cdr3_nt: TGTGCCAGCAGCTTAACGGGACGGTATAATTCACCCCTCCACTTT
cdr3_aa: CASSLTGRYNSPLHF

v_call: TRBV27
d_call: -
clone_size: -
j_call: TRBJ1-2
cdr3_nt: TGTGCCAGCAGTTTAACAGGGAGGTCGGCCTATGGCTACACCTTC
cdr3_aa: CASSLTGRSAYGYTF

v_call: TRBV27
d_call: -
clone_size: few
j_call: TRBJ2-7
cdr3_nt: TGTGCCAGCAGTCTTGGGCCGCTCAACGAGCAGTACTTC
cdr3_aa: CASSLGPLNEQYF

v_call: TRBV12-3/TRBV12-4
d_call: -
clone_size: few
j_call: TRBJ1-6
cdr3_nt: TGTGCCAGCAGTTTAGTAGCCGAAATCCTCCACTTT
cdr3_aa: CASSLVAEILHF

v_call: TRBV24-1
d_call: -
clone_size: -
j_call: TRBJ2-1
cdr3_nt: TGTGCCACCAGTGATCCGAGGGTCGGAAGCAATGAGCAGTTCTTC
cdr3_aa: CATSDPRVGSNEQFF

v_call: TRBV5-4
d_call: -
clone_size: few
j_call: TRBJ2-1
cdr3_nt: TGTGCCAGCAGCTTGATTAGGGCCGTGCAGTTCTTC
cdr3_aa: CASSLIRAVQFF

v_call: TRBV5-6
d_call: -
clone_size: many
j_call: TRBJ2-1
cdr3_nt: TGTGCCAGCAGCTTGTACGGGCAAGGCTCCTACAATGAGCAGTTCTTC
cdr3_aa: CASSLYGQGSYNEQFF

v_call: TRBV6-5
d_call: -
clone_size: many
j_call: TRBJ1-6
cdr3_nt: TGTGCCACCGGGGAGCAGACCAATTCACCCCTCCACTTT
cdr3_aa: CATGEQTNSPLHF

v_call: TRBV6-5
d_call: -
clone_size: -
j_call: TRBJ2-1
cdr3_nt: TGTGCCAGCAGTTACTCAGGGCAGCCAGGGAATGAGCAGTTCTTC
cdr3_aa: CASSYSGQPGNEQFF

v_call: TRBV2
d_call: -
clone_size: few
j_call: TRBJ1-1
cdr3_nt: TGTGCCAGCGGTGGGTACACTGAAGCTTTCTTT
cdr3_aa: CASGGYTEAFF

v_call: TRBV6-2/TRBV6-3
d_call: TRBD2
clone_size: few
j_call: TRBJ2-5
cdr3_nt: TGTGCCAGCAGACCCGGGGGGAAGAAGACCCAGTACTTC
cdr3_aa: CASRPGGKKTQYF

v_call: TRBV10-2
d_call: TRBD1
clone_size: few
j_call: TRBJ1-2
cdr3_nt: TGCGCCAGCAGTGACGGACAGGGTGGCTATGGCTACACCTTC
cdr3_aa: CASSDGQGGYGYTF

v_call: TRBV24-1
d_call: -
clone_size: few
j_call: TRBJ1-1
cdr3_nt: TGTGCCACCAGTGATTCCCGGGGCTCGAGCACTGAAGCTTTCTTT
cdr3_aa: CATSDSRGSSTEAFF

v_call: TRBV12-3/TRBV12-4
d_call: -
clone_size: -
j_call: TRBJ2-5
cdr3_nt: TGTGCCAGCCTAAGAGCGGTGCAAGAGACCCAGTACTTC
cdr3_aa: CASLRAVQETQYF

v_call: TRBV7-9
d_call: -
clone_size: many
j_call: TRBJ2-1
cdr3_nt: TGTGCCAGCAGCTTCGGAAATGAGCAGTTCTTC
cdr3_aa: CASSFGNEQFF

v_call: TRBV5-5
d_call: TRBD2
clone_size: -
j_call: TRBJ2-7
cdr3_nt: TGTGCCAGCAGCTTGGCTGAGACTAGCGGTTACGAGCAGTACTTC
cdr3_aa: CASSLAETSGYEQYF

v_call: TRBV19
d_call: TRBD2
clone_size: few
j_call: TRBJ2-1
cdr3_nt: TGTGCCAGTAGCAGGGGACACACTAGCGGCGAGCAGTTCTTC
cdr3_aa: CASSRGHTSGEQFF

v_call: TRBV9
d_call: -
clone_size: few
j_call: TRBJ2-7
cdr3_nt: TGTGCCAGCAGCGCCTCAGGGCACGGCGACGAGCAGTACTTC
cdr3_aa: CASSASGHGDEQYF

v_call: TRBV5-1
d_call: -
clone_size: -
j_call: TRBJ1-1
cdr3_nt: TGCGCCAGCAGCCTGACGGTCCTCGGCACTGAAGCTTTCTTT
cdr3_aa: CASSLTVLGTEAFF

v_call: TRBV9
d_call: -
clone_size: -
j_call: TRBJ2-3
cdr3_nt: TGTGCCAGCAGCGCGGCAGTCACAGATACGCAGTATTTT
cdr3_aa: CASSAAVTDTQYF

v_call: TRBV2
d_call: TRBD2
clone_size: few
j_call: TRBJ2-2
cdr3_nt: TGTGCCAGCAGAGCCCTTTCTAGCGGGGTGAACACCGGGGAGCTGTTTTTT
cdr3_aa: CASRALSSGVNTGELFF